These 14 T cell receptor beta chains were sequenced from one sample in a study of blood T cell repertoires in COVID-19. Profiling relied on immunoSEQ multiplex PCR, and the TCRdb table lists in-frame clones only, not all of them. The sample has approximately 64,000 clones; more than 75% are singletons. Sequencing input: PBMCs or T cells enriched from blood (not recorded which). Source of these receptors: a woman aged 40 to 55 who had recovered from COVID-19.

The J gene is TRBJ1-1, the V gene TRBV12-3 or TRBV12-4; no definite D call. Trimming left V 0 bases short and J 10 bases short, with 12 bases between. This CDR3 spans 13 amino acids. CDR3 residues: CASSLARAAGAFF. CDR3 nucleotides: TGTGCCAGCAGTTTAGCGAGGGCTGCTGGAGCTTTCTTT.

The chain has TRBV9 and TRBJ1-5; a possible D gene is TRBD1 (6 bases). Trimming shortened V by 4 bases and J by 10 bases, and 21 bases separated the two germline ends. This CDR3 is built from 15 residues. In germline, CDR1 is SGDLS, CDR2 YYNGEE. DNA for the CDR3: TGTGCCAGCAGCCCGGACAGCCTTTCGGTTCGTCCCCAGCATTTT. It is translated as CASSPDSLSVRPQHF.

This sequence joins TRBV5-4 and TRBJ1-1; D possibly corresponds to TRBD1 (5 bases). The CDR3 consists of 14 residues. Trimming pared 2 bases from V and 1 base from J, leaving 9 bases between. The germline V gene encodes CDR1 SGHNT and CDR2 YYREEE (reference sequence). As DNA, the CDR3 is TGTGCCAGCAGCTTAGACAGTCAGAACACTGAAGCTTTCTTT. It specifies CASSLDSQNTEAFF.

The chain recombines TRBV11-2 with TRBJ2-7; D perhaps matches TRBD1 (5 bases). Germline values: CDR1 SGHAT, CDR2 FQNNGV. With 0 bases removed from V and 0 bases from J, the gap between germline ends came to 9 bases. CDR3 length: 15 amino acids. The DNA of the CDR3 is TGTGCCAGCAGCTTAGATGCAGGGTTCTCCTACGAGCAGTACTTC. It encodes CASSLDAGFSYEQYF.

This sequence joins TRBV11-3 and TRBJ2-1; TRBD1 agrees at 9 bases. Germline CDR1 SGHNT, CDR2 YENEEA. The J segment lost 12 bases and the V segment lost 5 bases, leaving 11 bases of the junction unmatched. The CDR3 is 14 amino acids. The CDR3 region is CASSQRTGGFRQFF. The CDR3 DNA reads TGTGCCAGCAGCCAGAGAACAGGGGGCTTTAGGCAGTTCTTC.

V is TRBV9 and J is TRBJ2-3, with D perhaps matching TRBD2 (7 bases). CDR1 SGDLS and CDR2 YYNGEE come from the germline V gene. V lost 0 bases, J lost 2 bases, and 10 bases lay in between. This CDR3 comprises 15 residues. CDR3 nucleotides: TGTGCCAGCAGCGTAGGGGGGGGGCCCACAGATACGCAGTATTTT. Amino acids: CASSVGGGPTDTQYF.

This clone was detected a few times. The chain combines TRBV4-1 with TRBJ1-1; D call uncertain. Germline-derived CDR1 and CDR2 are MGHRA and YSYEKL. The CDR3 has 12 amino acids. V lost 1 base to trimming and J lost 8 bases, with 8 bases between them. CDR3 nucleotides: TGCGCCAGCAGCCAAGGGACTGCAGAAGCTTTCTTT. As protein: CASSQGTAEAFF.

This clone was detected once. This rearrangement joins TRBV19 to TRBJ2-7; 9 positions match TRBD2. From germline, CDR1 is LNHDA and CDR2 SQIVND (reference sequence). The J segment lost 5 bases and the V segment lost 8 bases, leaving 4 bases of the junction unmatched. The CDR3 is 12 residues long. CDR3 nucleotide sequence: TGTGCCAGTTCCGGGACTAGCAACGAGCAGTACTTC. Translation: CASSGTSNEQYF.

This clone was found once. The chain is built from TRBV21-1 and TRBJ2-3; TRBD2, the table's D call, was not compared with the DNA. TRBV21-1 is marked as a pseudogene. There are 13 residues in the CDR3. The DNA for the CDR3 is TGTGCCAGCAGCAAACGGGTCACAGATACGCAGTATTTT. It yields the protein CASSKRVTDTQYF.

The V and J genes are TRBV6-4 and TRBJ1-1; D may be TRBD1 (6 bases). Germline V gene data show CDR1 as MRHNA and CDR2 as SNTAGT. V was pared by 8 bases and J by 2 bases, with 21 bases between. The CDR3 runs to 16 residues. CDR3 protein: CASRGGRGAPNTEAFF. CDR3 nucleotide sequence: TGTGCCAGCCGTGGGGGCCGGGGGGCCCCTAACACTGAAGCTTTCTTT.

The table lists this clone with a count of one. The DNA for the CDR3 is TGCAGCGTTGAACCCCCGGGGAGGGAGACCTCCTACAATGAGCAGTTCTTC. The encoded protein is CSVEPPGRETSYNEQFF. V usage is TRBV29-1 and J usage is TRBJ2-1; 7 bases align to TRBD2. The J segment lost 0 bases and the V segment lost 2 bases, leaving 10 bases of the junction unmatched. Germline lookup yields CDR1 SQVTM and CDR2 ANQGSEA. This CDR3 is 17 amino acids long.

The J gene is TRBJ1-5, the V gene TRBV7-2; D might be TRBD1 (6 bases). This CDR3 is 15 amino acids long. Between the trimmed V and J ends, which lost 2 bases and 2 bases, there was a span of 10 bases. Germline CDR1 and CDR2: SGHTA and FQGNSA. Here the CDR3 DNA reads TGTGCCAGCAGCTTACTTTCAGGGGGCAATCAGCCCCAGCATTTT. Translating it yields CASSLLSGGNQPQHF.

The chain couples TRBV6-1 to TRBJ2-7; TRBD2 might be the D (7 bases). Germline V gene sequence: CDR1 MNHNS, CDR2 SASEGT. V lost 3 bases, J lost 6 bases, and 12 bases lay in between. There are 13 residues in the CDR3. The CDR3 DNA follows: TGTGCCAGCAGTGAGGGGGAGGGGGTCGAGCAGTACTTC. Its protein is CASSEGEGVEQYF.

The genes are TRBV7-9 and TRBJ2-7; 7 nucleotides line up with TRBD1. V shed 5 bases and J 6 bases; nucleotides not matched to a gene: 7. Germline assignment: CDR1 SEHNR and CDR2 FQNEAQ (reference sequence). This CDR3 region has 13 residues. CDR3 in DNA: TGTGCCAGCAGCAAACTTACAGGGGCCGAGCAGTACTTC. It translates to CASSKLTGAEQYF.